Below are 6 T cell receptor beta chains sequenced from a single sample in a study of siplizumab effects on memory and regulatory T cells. Generated by immunoSEQ multiplex PCR, the TCRdb table keeps only in-frame clones and is missing some. Seen here are 100,000 to 120,000 clones, roughly 92% observed once, and the top ten hold under 1.5%. The sequencing sample was made of CD4+ T cells sorted from blood. The receptors originated from a human donor in good health.

This chain links TRBV11-2 with TRBJ2-2; possibly TRBD1 for D (6 bases). Germline loops: CDR1 SGHAT, CDR2 FQNNGV. V gave up 6 bases and J gave up 0 bases, with 11 bases separating them. This CDR3 spans 15 amino acids. In DNA form, the CDR3 reads TGTGCCAGCAGAAGGGACAACTCGAACACCGGGGAGCTGTTTTTT. Its protein is CASRRDNSNTGELFF. The full variable domain, its missing parts supplied by reference TRBV11-2 and TRBJ2-2, is EAGVAQSPRYKIIEKRQSVAFWCNPISGHATLYWYQQILGQGPKLLIQFQNNGVVDDSQLPKDRFSAERLKGVDSTLKIQPAKLEDSAVYLCASRRDNSNTGELFFGEGSRLTVL.

The chain carries TRBV5-1 and TRBJ2-3; 7 bases fit TRBD2. V shed 0 bases, J shed 6 bases, and the junction held 7 bases outside the gene matches. This CDR3 has 15 amino acids. CDR1 SGHRS and CDR2 YFSETQ come from the germline V gene. The CDR3 sequence is CASSLEGLGPDTQYF. CDR3 bases: TGCGCCAGCAGCTTGGAAGGACTAGGTCCCGATACGCAGTATTTT. The complete variable domain, with remaining parts taken from reference TRBV5-1 and TRBJ2-3, reads KAGVTQTPRYLIKTRGQQVTLSCSPISGHRSVSWYQQTPGQGLQFLFEYFSETQRNKGNFPGRFSGRQFSNSRSEMNVSTLELGDSALYLCASSLEGLGPDTQYFGPGTRLTVL.

The genes are TRBV19 and TRBJ2-7; D remains unclear. Trimming removed 4 bases from V and 2 bases from J, with 6 bases in between. CDR3 length: 12 residues. CDR1 and CDR2 from the germline V gene are LNHDA and SQIVND (reference sequence). For the CDR3, the DNA is TGTGCCAGTAGTACCCCGCCCTACGAGCAGTACTTC. Translating gives CASSTPPYEQYF. The complete variable domain, with remaining parts taken from reference TRBV19 and TRBJ2-7, reads DGGITQSPKYLFRKEGQNVTLSCEQNLNHDAMYWYRQDPGQGLRLIYYSQIVNDFQKGDIAEGYSVSREKKESFPLTVTSAQKNPTAFYLCASSTPPYEQYFGPGTRLTVT.

The V call is TRBV27, the J call TRBJ2-1; 8 nucleotides align to TRBD1. V was clipped by 5 bases and J by 0 bases; unmatched bases: 6. The CDR3 runs 16 residues. Germline-derived CDR1 and CDR2 are MNHEY and SMNVEV (reference sequence). CDR3 DNA sequence: TGTGCCAGCAGTCAACACAGGGGGAGCTCCTACAATGAGCAGTTCTTC. Protein: CASSQHRGSSYNEQFF.

This clone was detected a few times. A junction end diverges from the germline sequence, so it may reflect a read error. V is TRBV6-5 and J is TRBJ1-1; D unclear. The germline V gene encodes CDR1 MNHEY and CDR2 SVGAGI. The CDR3 spans 12 residues. The CDR3 reads CASSYSNNEAFF. The CDR3 nucleotides read TGTGCCAGCAGTTACTCGAACAATGAAGCTTTCTTT.

The table lists this clone with a few counts. V is TRBV5-1 and J is TRBJ1-2; 9 bases are shared with TRBD1. The CDR3 is 17 amino acids. V lost 1 base, J lost 1 base, and 8 bases stayed unmatched. The germline V gene encodes CDR1 SGHRS and CDR2 YFSETQ. CDR3 coding DNA: TGCGCCAGCAGCTTGAGATTGGGGACAGGGCTTAACTATGGCTACACCTTC. As protein: CASSLRLGTGLNYGYTF.